Sequencing of this T cell receptor (beta chain) was carried out in a study of cytotoxic CD8 clonotypes in ibrutinib-treated CLL. Study-level points and caveats: Baseline values of clonality outstripped age-matched healthy donors and followed circulating CD8+ T-cell counts.

The method was immunoSEQ multiplex PCR; TCRdb's version includes in-frame clones alone and lacks a portion of them. The sample has 300,000 or so clones, about 61% seen once. Notes on this clone: Its antigen is currently unknown.

CDR1 is SGHRS, CDR2 YFSETQ, per germline. Trimming cost V 1 base and J 1 base, with 18 bases left between them. The CDR3 runs 17 residues. V and J are TRBV5-1 and TRBJ2-7; D perhaps matches TRBD2 (5 bases). The sequence was collected from a human donor with chronic lymphocytic leukemia. The material was PBMCs, obtained after 36 months of ibrutinib treatment. The CDR3 is CASSLSIAVGGSYEQYF. DNA for the CDR3: TGCGCCAGCAGCTTGTCTATCGCGGTCGGAGGTTCCTACGAGCAGTACTTC. Based on the CDR3 plus reference TRBV5-1 and TRBJ2-7, the full variable domain is KAGVTQTPRYLIKTRGQQVTLSCSPISGHRSVSWYQQTPGQGLQFLFEYFSETQRNKGNFPGRFSGRQFSNSRSEMNVSTLELGDSALYLCASSLSIAVGGSYEQYFGPGTRLTVT.